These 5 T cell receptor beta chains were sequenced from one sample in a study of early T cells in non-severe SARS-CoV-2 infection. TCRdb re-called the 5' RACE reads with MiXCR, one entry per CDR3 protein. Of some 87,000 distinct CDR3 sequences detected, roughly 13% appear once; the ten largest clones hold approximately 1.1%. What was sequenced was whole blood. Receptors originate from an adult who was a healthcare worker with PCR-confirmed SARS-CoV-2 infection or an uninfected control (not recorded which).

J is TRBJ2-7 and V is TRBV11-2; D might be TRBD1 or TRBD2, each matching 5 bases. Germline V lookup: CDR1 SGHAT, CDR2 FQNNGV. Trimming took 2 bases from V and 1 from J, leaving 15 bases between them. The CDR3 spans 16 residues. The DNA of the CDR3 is TGTGCCAGCAGCTTAAGTAGGGACCCAAAATCCTACGAGCAGTACTTC. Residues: CASSLSRDPKSYEQYF. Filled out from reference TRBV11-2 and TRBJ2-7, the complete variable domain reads EAGVAQSPRYKIIEKRQSVAFWCNPISGHATLYWYQQILGQGPKLLIQFQNNGVVDDSQLPKDRFSAERLKGVDSTLKIQPAKLEDSAVYLCASSLSRDPKSYEQYFGPGTRLTVT.

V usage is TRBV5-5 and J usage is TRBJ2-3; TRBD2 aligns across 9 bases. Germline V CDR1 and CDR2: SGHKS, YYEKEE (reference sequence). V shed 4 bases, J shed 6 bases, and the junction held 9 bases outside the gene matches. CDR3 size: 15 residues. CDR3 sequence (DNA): TGTGCCAGCAGCCGGGGGGCTAGCGGGGCGGATACGCAGTATTTT. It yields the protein CASSRGASGADTQYF.

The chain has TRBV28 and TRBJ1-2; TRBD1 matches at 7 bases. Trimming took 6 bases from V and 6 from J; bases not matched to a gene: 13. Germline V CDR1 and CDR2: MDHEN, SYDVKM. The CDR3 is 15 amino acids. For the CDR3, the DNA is TGTGCCAGCAGCCCCATTGGCAGGGGGTTAAATGGCTACACCTTC. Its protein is CASSPIGRGLNGYTF.

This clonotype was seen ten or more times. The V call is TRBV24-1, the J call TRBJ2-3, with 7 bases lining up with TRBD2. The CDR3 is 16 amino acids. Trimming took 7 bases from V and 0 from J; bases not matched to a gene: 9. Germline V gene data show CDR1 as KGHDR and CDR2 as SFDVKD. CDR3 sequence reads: CATSPSGGASTDTQYF. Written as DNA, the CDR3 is TGTGCCACCAGCCCTAGCGGAGGTGCTAGCACAGATACGCAGTATTTT.

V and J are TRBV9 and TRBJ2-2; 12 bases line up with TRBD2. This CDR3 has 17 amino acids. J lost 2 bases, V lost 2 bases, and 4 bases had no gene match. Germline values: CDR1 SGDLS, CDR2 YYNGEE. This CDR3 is CASSVSSGGANTGELFF. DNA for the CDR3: TGTGCCAGCAGCGTCTCTAGCGGGGGGGCCAACACCGGGGAGCTGTTTTTT.